The 21 T cell receptor beta chains below all came from one sample that was sequenced in a study of T cell responses to AZD1222 COVID-19 vaccine. Clones were read by immunoSEQ multiplex PCR, and TCRdb kept only the in-frame ones, dropping some. The table lists some 97,000 clones, around 87% of them singletons. Sample: peripheral blood, taken on day 0 of MenACWY control vaccination. These receptors all stem from an adult in good health.

The J gene is TRBJ1-3, the V gene TRBV5-1, with unresolved D. In germline, CDR1 is SGHRS, CDR2 YFSETQ. CDR3 length: 18 residues. The V end lost 0 bases, the J end lost 0 bases, and 16 bases lay between the germline ends. CDR3 amino acids: CASSLAGVTPSSGNTIYF. The CDR3, as DNA: TGCGCCAGCAGCTTGGCCGGGGTGACGCCGAGCTCTGGAAACACCATATATTTT.

The chain carries TRBV19 and TRBJ1-1; D unresolved. CDR1 and CDR2 from the germline V gene are LNHDA and SQIVND (reference sequence). The CDR3 sequence is 13 residues long. Trimming took 4 bases from V and 4 from J, leaving 10 bases between them. DNA of the CDR3: TGTGCCAGTAGTACCAACCGGGGCACTGAAGCTTTCTTT. Translated, it gives CASSTNRGTEAFF.

The V call is TRBV6-5, the J call TRBJ1-2; TRBD1 matches 10 bases. CDR1 is MNHEY and CDR2 is SVGAGI in the germline V gene. The CDR3 has 12 amino acids. Trimming at V came to 6 bases and at J to 13 bases, leaving 8 bases not matched to a gene. In DNA, the CDR3 is TGTGCCAGCAGACTACCGGGACAGGGGACCACCTTC. It encodes CASRLPGQGTTF.

The chain combines TRBV18 with TRBJ2-2; tentatively, D is TRBD1 (6 bases). Per the germline V gene, CDR1 is KGHSH and CDR2 is LQKENI. The V and J ends lost 3 bases and 3 bases respectively, with 11 bases between them. This CDR3 spans 15 amino acids. The chain's CDR3 is CASSPRRGDTGELFF. As DNA, the CDR3 is TGTGCCAGCTCACCCCGCAGGGGAGACACCGGGGAGCTGTTTTTT.

The V call is TRBV6-2 or TRBV6-3, the J call TRBJ1-1; a weak D match, TRBD1 (6 bases). The CDR3 consists of 15 residues. The germline V and J ends were trimmed by 0 bases and 6 bases, with 14 bases remaining between them. The germline CDR1 and CDR2 sequences are MNHEY and SVGEGT. CDR3 residues: CASSYSLQGFSEAFF. The CDR3 DNA sequence: TGTGCCAGCAGTTACTCGTTACAGGGCTTTTCTGAAGCTTTCTTT.

J is TRBJ2-3 and V is TRBV19, with a possible D match to TRBD2 (6 bases). Trimming pared 3 bases from V and 8 bases from J, leaving 21 bases between. Germline V lookup: CDR1 LNHDA, CDR2 SQIVND (reference sequence). This CDR3 spans 16 amino acids. Here the CDR3 reads CASSIRTGVAGGTQYF. The CDR3 DNA reads TGTGCCAGTAGTATTCGGACGGGGGTGGCCGGAGGTACGCAGTATTTT.

The chain is built from TRBV6-1 and TRBJ1-2, with 9 nucleotides matching TRBD1. Germline assignment: CDR1 MNHNS and CDR2 SASEGT. The CDR3 is 12 amino acids. V was pared by 3 bases and J by 7 bases, with 0 bases of the junction left unmatched. The CDR3 loop reads CASSETGGGYTF. The CDR3 DNA reads TGTGCCAGCAGTGAGACAGGGGGTGGCTACACCTTC.

Here the CDR3 DNA reads TGTGCCAGCAGCCAAGATCTACGGCAGGACAGCATTCAGTACTTC. It encodes CASSQDLRQDSIQYF. The V and J genes are TRBV3-1 (or the pseudogene TRBV3-2) and TRBJ2-4; D possibly corresponds to TRBD1 (6 bases). V dropped 0 bases and J dropped 9 bases, with 15 bases sitting between them. The CDR3 covers 15 residues. Germline lookup yields CDR1 LGHDT and CDR2 YNNKEL (reference sequence).

The chain joins TRBV28 to TRBJ1-2, with TRBD1 matching 10 bases. Per germline, CDR1 MDHEN and CDR2 SYDVKM. The CDR3 length is 15 residues. Trimming at V came to 3 bases and at J to 7 bases, leaving 8 bases not matched to a gene. CDR3 sequence reads: CASSLPVGQGFGYTF. CDR3 coding DNA: TGTGCCAGCAGTTTGCCCGTGGGACAGGGGTTTGGCTACACCTTC.

V and J are TRBV11-3 and TRBJ2-1; 9 positions agree with TRBD1. Trimming at V came to 4 bases and at J to 7 bases, leaving 11 bases not matched to a gene. The CDR3 is 16 residues long. In germline, CDR1 is SGHNT, CDR2 YENEEA. This CDR3 is CASSSRGTGFRNEQFF. The CDR3 DNA sequence: TGTGCCAGCAGCTCGCGTGGGACAGGGTTTCGGAATGAGCAGTTCTTC.

The genes are TRBV19 and TRBJ2-1; 7 bases are shared with TRBD2. This CDR3 has 14 residues. Germline V CDR1 and CDR2: LNHDA, SQIVND (reference sequence). Trimming cost V 4 bases and J 6 bases; bases outside gene matches: 6. CDR3 protein: CASSTGLDPNEQFF. In DNA form, the CDR3 reads TGTGCCAGTAGTACAGGACTAGACCCCAATGAGCAGTTCTTC. The full variable domain, in which reference TRBV19 and TRBJ2-1 provide the parts outside the CDR3, is DGGITQSPKYLFRKEGQNVTLSCEQNLNHDAMYWYRQDPGQGLRLIYYSQIVNDFQKGDIAEGYSVSREKKESFPLTVTSAQKNPTAFYLCASSTGLDPNEQFFGPGTRLTVL.

This rearrangement joins TRBV28 to TRBJ2-5; 12 positions match TRBD2. CDR3 size: 14 residues. V lost 6 bases and J lost 5; bases outside the gene matches: 4. CDR1 MDHEN and CDR2 SYDVKM come from the germline V gene. The CDR3 is CASRTSGGGETQYF. The CDR3 DNA is TGTGCCAGCAGGACTAGCGGGGGAGGGGAGACCCAGTACTTC.

J is TRBJ2-1 and V is TRBV7-3, with unresolved D. Germline V gene lookup returns CDR1 SGHTA and CDR2 FQGTGA. Trimming took off 5 bases at V and 7 bases at J, with 12 bases between the two ends. The CDR3 runs 13 residues. The CDR3 bases are TGTGCCAGCAGCGTAGACCGGGCAAATGAGCAGTTCTTC. Amino acid sequence: CASSVDRANEQFF.

The DNA of the CDR3 is TGTGCCAGCAGCTTGGGAGGGGATTACGAAAAACTGTTTTTT. Amino acid sequence: CASSLGGDYEKLFF. The J gene is TRBJ1-4, the V gene TRBV5-4; TRBD1 might be the D (5 bases). The ends were cut back, 0 bases at V and 8 bases at J, with 11 bases in the middle. Germline loops: CDR1 SGHNT, CDR2 YYREEE (reference sequence). The CDR3 loop spans 14 amino acids.

The chain links TRBV4-1 to TRBJ2-6; 12 bases fit TRBD2. Germline CDR1 is MGHRA and CDR2 is YSYEKL. The CDR3 is made up of 21 amino acids. Losses at the gene ends were 3 bases for V and 2 bases for J; bases not matched to a gene: 14. This CDR3 reads CASSQGLAGGRVFAGANVLTF. The CDR3 bases are TGCGCCAGCAGCCAGGGCCTAGCGGGGGGGCGGGTTTTTGCTGGGGCCAACGTCCTGACTTTC.

V usage is TRBV4-1 and J usage is TRBJ1-1; no reliable D call. Germline-derived CDR1 and CDR2 are MGHRA and YSYEKL. Deletions cut 3 bases from V and 1 base from J, with 12 bases between. The CDR3 loop spans 15 amino acids. Here the CDR3 reads CASSHPRGANTEAFF. CDR3 coding DNA: TGCGCCAGCAGCCATCCCCGGGGAGCGAACACTGAAGCTTTCTTT.

The chain couples TRBV5-1 to TRBJ2-3; TRBD2 might be the D (6 bases). Trimming stripped 5 bases from V and 4 bases from J, with 23 bases between. This CDR3 is built from 17 residues. The germline CDR1 and CDR2 sequences are SGHRS and YFSETQ. The CDR3 DNA sequence: TGCGCCAGCAGAGGGGCGCCGGACGGGAGAACGGCAGATACGCAGTATTTT. Translating gives CASRGAPDGRTADTQYF.

V is TRBV7-2 and J is TRBJ2-1; perhaps TRBD2 as D (6 bases). Per the germline V gene, CDR1 is SGHTA and CDR2 is FQGNSA. V was shortened by 6 bases and J by 1 base, with 13 bases between the two germline ends. CDR3 size: 15 residues. The chain's CDR3 is CASSQRRESYNEQFF. The CDR3 DNA follows: TGTGCCAGCAGTCAGAGGAGGGAATCCTACAATGAGCAGTTCTTC.

The sample holds one count of this clone. The chain combines TRBV30 with TRBJ2-3; the D gene is possibly TRBD1 (5 bases). This CDR3 has 16 amino acids. V was clipped by 3 bases and J by 0 bases, with 16 bases between them. From germline, CDR1 is GTSNPN and CDR2 SVGIG (reference sequence). CDR3 region: CAWSAFGAGSTDTQYF. As DNA, the CDR3 is TGTGCCTGGAGCGCGTTTGGGGCAGGCAGCACAGATACGCAGTATTTT.

The rearrangement links TRBV6-5 to TRBJ1-2, with D tentatively TRBD1 (6 bases). In germline, CDR1 is MNHEY, CDR2 SVGAGI. There are 13 residues in the CDR3. With 5 bases removed from V and 4 bases from J, the gap between germline ends came to 11 bases. Here the CDR3 DNA reads TGTGCCAGCAGTCCGGACAGCTTCTATGGCTACACCTTC. Translated, it gives CASSPDSFYGYTF.

The gene calls are TRBV4-2 and TRBJ1-1; no clear D. The CDR3 sequence is 15 residues long. Germline loops: CDR1 LGHNA, CDR2 YNFKEQ. The V and J ends lost 1 base and 1 base respectively, with 10 bases between them. CDR3 residues: CASSQGGLSNTEAFF. The CDR3 coding sequence is TGTGCCAGCAGCCAAGGAGGTCTGTCGAACACTGAAGCTTTCTTT.